The present T cell receptor (beta chain) was sequenced within a study of blood T cell repertoires in COVID-19. Study context: Sources were T cells, B-cell-depleted T cells, or PBMCs; the material itself was cDNA or gDNA.

Authors' data handling: From reference gene primer amplification, estimates of nucleated cell counts were derived. Repertoires were generated with immunoSEQ multiplex PCR, while TCRdb's copy carries only in-frame clones and drops some. V and J calls and clone size come straight from that table; D and trimming were deduced from the DNA. The sample carries around 250,000 clones, around 83% recorded once. CDR1 MGHDK and CDR2 SYGVNS come from the germline V gene. The V gene lost 5 bases and the J gene lost 7 bases, with 13 bases spanning the gap. CDR3 length: 13 residues. This receptor was taken from a man aged 80 or over with acute or convalescent COVID-19. The V gene is TRBV25-1, the J gene TRBJ2-3; weak D call: TRBD1 (6 bases). Sequenced sample: peripheral blood. For the CDR3, the DNA is TGTGCCAGCAGTTCTGGGGGCCTAAATACGCAGTATTTT. Translation gives CASSSGGLNTQYF.